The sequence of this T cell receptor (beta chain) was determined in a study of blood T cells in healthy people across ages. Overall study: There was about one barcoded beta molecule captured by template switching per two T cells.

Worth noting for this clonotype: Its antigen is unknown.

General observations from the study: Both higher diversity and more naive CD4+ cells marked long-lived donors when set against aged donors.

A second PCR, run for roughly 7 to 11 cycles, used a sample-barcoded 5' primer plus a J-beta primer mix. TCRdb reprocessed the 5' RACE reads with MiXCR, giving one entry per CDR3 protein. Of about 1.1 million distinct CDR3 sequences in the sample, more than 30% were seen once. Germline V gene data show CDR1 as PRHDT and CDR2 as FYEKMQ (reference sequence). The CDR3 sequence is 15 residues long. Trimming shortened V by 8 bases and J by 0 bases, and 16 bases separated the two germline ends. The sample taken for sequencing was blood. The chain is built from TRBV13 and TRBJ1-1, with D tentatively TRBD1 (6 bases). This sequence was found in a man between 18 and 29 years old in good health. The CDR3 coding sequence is TGTGCCAGCGGGGGAGGCAGGGACATGAACACTGAAGCTTTCTTT. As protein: CASGGGRDMNTEAFF. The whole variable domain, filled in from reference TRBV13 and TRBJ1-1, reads AAGVIQSPRHLIKEKRETATLKCYPIPRHDTVYWYQQGPGQDPQFLISFYEKMQSDKGSIPDRFSAQQFSDYHSELNMSSLELGDSALYFCASGGGRDMNTEAFFGQGTRLTVV.